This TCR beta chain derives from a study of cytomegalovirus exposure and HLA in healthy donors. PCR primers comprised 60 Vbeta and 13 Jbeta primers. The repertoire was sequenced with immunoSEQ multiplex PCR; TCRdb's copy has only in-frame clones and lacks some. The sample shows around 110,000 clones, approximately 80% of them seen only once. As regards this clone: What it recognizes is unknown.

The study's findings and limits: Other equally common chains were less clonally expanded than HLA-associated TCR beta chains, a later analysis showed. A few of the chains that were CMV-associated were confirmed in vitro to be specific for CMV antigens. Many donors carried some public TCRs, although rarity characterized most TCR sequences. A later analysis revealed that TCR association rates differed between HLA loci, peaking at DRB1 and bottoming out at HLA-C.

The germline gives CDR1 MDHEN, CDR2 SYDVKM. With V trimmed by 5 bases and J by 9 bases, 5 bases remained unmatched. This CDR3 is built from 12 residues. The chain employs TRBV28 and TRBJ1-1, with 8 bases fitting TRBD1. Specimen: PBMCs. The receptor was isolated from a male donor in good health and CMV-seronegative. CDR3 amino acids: CASSIGQGKAFF. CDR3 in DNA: TGTGCCAGCAGTATCGGACAGGGTAAAGCTTTCTTT. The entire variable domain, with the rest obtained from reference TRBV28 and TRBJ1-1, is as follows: DVKVTQSSRYLVKRTGEKVFLECVQDMDHENMFWYRQDPGLGLRLIYFSYDVKMKEKGDIPEGYSVSREKKERFSLILESASTNQTSMYLCASSIGQGKAFFGQGTRLTVV.